These 16 T cell receptor beta chains were sequenced from one sample in a study of shared clonotypes between healthy human individuals. Assay used: immunoSEQ multiplex PCR; TCRdb lists only in-frame clones, some missing. Found here are about 2.3 million clones, about 90% of them singletons; the top ten hold about 0.36%. Sequencing was performed on naive CD4+ T cells from PBMCs. The subset here: CD45RA+ positively selected. The receptors were gathered from a man aged 18 to 29 in good health. Some clones in this sample may be carry-over from other donors' samples.

Only one count was recorded for this clone. The sample carries other DNA sequences with the same CDR3. This chain links TRBV18 with TRBJ2-5; 9 nucleotides align to TRBD2. CDR3 length: 14 residues. V shed 6 bases and J 1 base; nucleotides not matched to a gene: 3. Looked up from germline, CDR1 is KGHSH and CDR2 is LQKENI. The DNA for the CDR3 is TGTGCCAGCTCTCCGACTAGCGGCCAAGAGACCCAGTACTTC. Protein sequence: CASSPTSGQETQYF.

The chain recombines TRBV27 with TRBJ2-7, with TRBD2 matching 12 bases. Looked up from germline, CDR1 is MNHEY and CDR2 is SMNVEV (reference sequence). This CDR3 is 14 amino acids long. V was clipped by 4 bases and J by 4 bases; unmatched bases: 2. CDR3 DNA sequence: TGTGCCAGCAGTTGGACTAGCGGGACATACGAGCAGTACTTC. Translated: CASSWTSGTYEQYF.

The V and J genes are TRBV11-3 and TRBJ2-3; tentatively, D is TRBD2 (5 bases). Germline V gives CDR1 SGHNT, CDR2 YENEEA. V dropped 4 bases and J dropped 0 bases, with 23 bases sitting between them. This CDR3 has 19 amino acids. The CDR3 coding sequence is TGTGCCAGCAGCTCAGGCCACGGACTCAAGGCTCCTAGCACAGATACGCAGTATTTT. It yields the protein CASSSGHGLKAPSTDTQYF.

The CDR3 DNA follows: TGTGCCAGCTCCAGGGGCGGCTACGAGGGAACCTACGAGCAGTACTTC. It is translated as CASSRGGYEGTYEQYF. The chain carries TRBV5-6 and TRBJ2-7; TRBD1 might be the D (6 bases). Per the germline V gene, CDR1 is SGHDT and CDR2 is YYEEEE. The CDR3 runs to 16 residues. Trimming stripped 7 bases from V and 2 bases from J, with 22 bases between.

The chain employs TRBV5-4 and TRBJ2-2, with 11 bases aligning to TRBD1. The length of the CDR3 is 15 residues. The V gene's germline CDR1 is SGHNT and CDR2 YYREEE (reference sequence). The V gene end was trimmed by 3 bases and the J gene end by 3 bases; junction bases not matched to a gene: 1. As DNA, the CDR3 is TGTGCCAGCAGCTCGGGACAGGGGGACACCGGGGAGCTGTTTTTT. Translated, it gives CASSSGQGDTGELFF.

The chain recombines TRBV6-5 with TRBJ2-7; the match to TRBD1 covers 7 bases. Germline V gene data show CDR1 as MNHEY and CDR2 as SVGAGI. The J segment lost 2 bases and the V segment lost 2 bases, leaving 6 bases of the junction unmatched. The CDR3 has 15 residues. In DNA form, the CDR3 reads TGTGCCAGCAGTTACGACCGGGACAGTACCTACGAGCAGTACTTC. Encoded protein: CASSYDRDSTYEQYF.

J is TRBJ1-1 and V is TRBV6-1; 8 bases are shared with TRBD1. The V and J ends lost 0 bases and 0 bases, in that order; junction bases with no gene match: 12. The CDR3 is made up of 19 amino acids. Germline V gives CDR1 MNHNS, CDR2 SASEGT. The CDR3 sequence is CASSEAGRDRPFMNTEAFF. CDR3 nucleotide sequence: TGTGCCAGCAGTGAAGCCGGTCGGGACAGGCCTTTTATGAACACTGAAGCTTTCTTT.

This chain connects TRBV21-1 to TRBJ1-2. TRBV21-1 is a pseudogene segment. The CDR3 contains 17 residues. As DNA, the CDR3 is TGTGCCAGCAGCAAAGGTGGAGGACCGAGTCCCTCAATTGGCTACACCTTC. Protein: CASSKGGGPSPSIGYTF.

The gene calls are TRBV28 and TRBJ1-5, with unresolved D. V was pared by 5 bases and J by 2 bases, with 10 bases between. In germline, CDR1 is MDHEN, CDR2 SYDVKM. The CDR3 is 14 residues long. The CDR3 DNA reads TGTGCCAGCAGTGCGGAGTTCCGCAATCAGCCCCAGCATTTT. It is translated as CASSAEFRNQPQHF.

V gene TRBV9 combines with J gene TRBJ2-1, with D hard to call. This CDR3 region has 16 residues. Germline lookup yields CDR1 SGDLS and CDR2 YYNGEE. V lost 1 base and J lost 3, with 14 bases in between. The CDR3 spells CASSVLSAAIYNEQFF. In DNA, the CDR3 is TGTGCCAGCAGCGTACTGTCGGCGGCTATCTACAATGAGCAGTTCTTC.

This rearrangement joins TRBV12-5 to TRBJ2-1; TRBD1 is a possible D gene (5 bases). Trimming took 6 bases from V and 6 from J, leaving 6 bases between them. CDR1 is LGHNT, CDR2 FRNRAP, per germline. This CDR3 spans 11 amino acids. CDR3: CASGTVNEQFF. The CDR3 DNA is TGTGCTAGTGGGACAGTCAATGAGCAGTTCTTC. Full variable domain (remainder filled in from reference TRBV12-5 and TRBJ2-1): DARVTQTPRHKVTEMGQEVTMRCQPILGHNTVFWYRQTMMQGLELLAYFRNRAPLDDSGMPKDRFSAEMPDATLATLKIQPSEPRDSAVYFCASGTVNEQFFGPGTRLTVL.

The rearrangement joins TRBV5-4 to TRBJ1-2; weak D call: TRBD1 (5 bases). CDR1 and CDR2 from the germline V gene are SGHNT and YYREEE (reference sequence). Trimming removed 0 bases from V and 1 base from J, with 16 bases in between. The CDR3 sequence is 17 residues long. The CDR3 DNA reads as TGTGCCAGCAGCTTGGTCAGGTCAACGGGGGGTAACTATGGCTACACCTTC. This encodes CASSLVRSTGGNYGYTF.

The chain combines TRBV5-6 with TRBJ1-5; tentatively, D is TRBD1 (5 bases). The CDR3 is 18 residues long. Trimming left V 1 base short and J 0 bases short, with 17 bases between. CDR1 and CDR2 (germline): SGHDT, YYEEEE. The CDR3 loop reads CASSLSLGAGGSNQPQHF. In DNA form, the CDR3 reads TGTGCCAGCAGCTTGTCCCTCGGGGCTGGGGGTAGCAATCAGCCCCAGCATTTT.

Here the CDR3 DNA reads TGTGCCAGTAGCGACATAGACCTCAAAGGGTACACTGAAGCTTTCTTT. Its protein product is CASSDIDLKGYTEAFF. V usage is TRBV19 and J usage is TRBJ1-1; D ambiguous. Germline V lookup: CDR1 LNHDA, CDR2 SQIVND (reference sequence). V lost 6 bases and J lost 3, with 20 bases in between. This CDR3 is built from 16 residues. Full variable domain (outside the CDR3, taken from reference TRBV19 and TRBJ1-1): DGGITQSPKYLFRKEGQNVTLSCEQNLNHDAMYWYRQDPGQGLRLIYYSQIVNDFQKGDIAEGYSVSREKKESFPLTVTSAQKNPTAFYLCASSDIDLKGYTEAFFGQGTRLTVV.

The genes are TRBV9 and TRBJ2-3, with TRBD2 matching 16 bases. This CDR3 spans 19 amino acids. V lost 2 bases and J lost 5; bases outside the gene matches: 11. CDR1 SGDLS and CDR2 YYNGEE come from the germline V gene. For the CDR3, the DNA is TGTGCCAGCAGCGTCAGGGGACTAGCGGGAGGGCCGGAGGGAGATACGCAGTATTTT. As protein: CASSVRGLAGGPEGDTQYF.

This chain uses TRBV27 with TRBJ2-2, with a tentative D call TRBD2 (6 bases). Deletions cut 4 bases from V and 5 bases from J, with 11 bases between. The CDR3 loop spans 14 amino acids. Germline V lookup: CDR1 MNHEY, CDR2 SMNVEV (reference sequence). The chain's CDR3 is CASSWLASTGELFF. In DNA, the CDR3 is TGTGCCAGCAGTTGGCTAGCGTCGACCGGGGAGCTGTTTTTT.